These 26 T cell receptor beta chains share one sample of origin, sequenced in a study of shared clonotypes between healthy human individuals. The assay was immunoSEQ multiplex PCR, and TCRdb's table has in-frame clones only and misses some. The table has 2 million or so clones, 85% to 95% seen once. The sequenced sample consisted of naive CD4+ T cells sorted from blood. Indicated subset: CD45RA+ positively selected. These TCRs come from a man younger than 35 in good health.

The chain links TRBV5-6 to TRBJ2-7; 9 nucleotides agree with TRBD1. Germline V gene sequence: CDR1 SGHDT, CDR2 YYEEEE. After removal of 4 bases from V and 0 bases from J, the junction contained 2 bases not matched to a gene. The CDR3 has 14 residues. Written as DNA, the CDR3 is TGTGCCAGCAGCAAGGGACAGGGCTCCTACGAGCAGTACTTC. Protein sequence: CASSKGQGSYEQYF.

V and J are TRBV19 and TRBJ2-5; weak D call: TRBD1 (6 bases). Trimming removed 5 bases from V and 2 bases from J, with 12 bases in between. Germline-derived CDR1 and CDR2 are LNHDA and SQIVND (reference sequence). This CDR3 spans 14 amino acids. The DNA for the CDR3 is TGTGCCAGTAGTTTTGGGGGCTTACAAGAGACCCAGTACTTC. Translating it yields CASSFGGLQETQYF.

This chain links TRBV30 with TRBJ1-1; D ambiguous. The length of the CDR3 is 13 residues. Per the germline V gene, CDR1 is GTSNPN and CDR2 is SVGIG (reference sequence). V was trimmed by 2 bases and J by 6 bases, leaving 13 bases between them. The CDR3 DNA is TGTGCCTGGAGTCCGGGTGCGATCCCTGAAGCTTTCTTT. Translating gives CAWSPGAIPEAFF.

This sequence joins TRBV12-5 and TRBJ2-3; D remains ambiguous. V was trimmed by 7 bases and J by 5 bases, leaving 7 bases between them. CDR1 and CDR2 from the germline V gene are LGHNT and FRNRAP. CDR3 size: 11 residues. Here the CDR3 reads CASASGDTQYF. The CDR3 nucleotides are TGTGCTAGTGCCTCGGGAGATACGCAGTATTTT.

The genes are TRBV4-2 and TRBJ1-6; 7 positions agree with TRBD1. The CDR3 runs to 16 residues. V lost 2 bases to trimming and J lost 10 bases; unmatched junction nucleotides: 11. Per the germline V gene, CDR1 is LGHNA and CDR2 is YNFKEQ. The CDR3 spells CASSQQERPGGSPLHF. The CDR3 DNA follows: TGTGCCAGCAGCCAACAGGAACGGCCAGGGGGATCACCCCTCCACTTT.

V gene TRBV19 combines with J gene TRBJ1-1; no firm D call. The CDR3 has 14 amino acids. Germline CDR1 LNHDA, CDR2 SQIVND (reference sequence). V gave up 5 bases and J gave up 11 bases, with 21 bases separating them. CDR3 coding DNA: TGTGCCAGTAGTGAATCGCCCGGCCGGCGAGAGGCTTTCTTT. This sequence encodes CASSESPGRREAFF.

Details on this clone: A read error is possible here, since a much larger clone lies one base away. V and J are TRBV5-1 and TRBJ2-7; D is perhaps TRBD1 (6 bases). Germline V lookup: CDR1 SGHRS, CDR2 YFSETQ. The CDR3 runs 13 residues. V was pared by 3 bases and J by 3 bases, with 10 bases between. CDR3 sequence: CASSSGQIYEQYF. DNA for the CDR3: TGCGCCAGCAGCTCCGGACAGATCTACGAGCAGTACTTC.

The chain employs TRBV7-8 and TRBJ1-1; D perhaps matches TRBD1 (5 bases). The CDR3 runs 14 residues. Trimming removed 7 bases at V and 0 bases at J, with 12 bases between. Per the germline V gene, CDR1 is SGHVS and CDR2 is FQNEAQ. The CDR3: CASTGAEMNTEAFF. Here the CDR3 DNA reads TGTGCCAGCACCGGGGCAGAGATGAACACTGAAGCTTTCTTT. The full variable domain, rest sourced from reference TRBV7-8 and TRBJ1-1, is GAGVSQSPRYKVAKRGQDVALRCDPISGHVSLFWYQQALGQGPEFLTYFQNEAQLDKSGLPSDRFFAERPEGSVSTLKIQRTQQEDSAVYLCASTGAEMNTEAFFGQGTRLTVV.

The chain has TRBV27 and TRBJ1-6; TRBD1 aligns across 7 bases. V was clipped by 6 bases and J by 0 bases; unmatched bases: 5. CDR1 MNHEY and CDR2 SMNVEV come from the germline V gene (reference sequence). This CDR3 has 16 amino acids. The CDR3 coding sequence is TGTGCCAGCAGGAGGGGGCCGAGCTCCTATAATTCACCCCTCCACTTT. It specifies CASRRGPSSYNSPLHF.

This clone appeared a single time. This chain connects TRBV6-1 to TRBJ1-6; a weak D match, TRBD1 (6 bases). The length of the CDR3 is 17 residues. V lost 0 bases and J 7 bases, leaving 16 bases between the germline ends. Per germline, CDR1 MNHNS and CDR2 SASEGT. The CDR3 region has the DNA TGTGCCAGCAGTGAAGCCTACGGTCAGGGGCCAAATTCACCCCTCCACTTT. It yields the protein CASSEAYGQGPNSPLHF.

The chain recombines TRBV7-2 with TRBJ1-2; no clear D gene. The germline V and J ends were trimmed by 4 bases and 3 bases, with 12 bases remaining between them. The CDR3 length is 14 residues. Germline assignment: CDR1 SGHTA and CDR2 FQGNSA. The CDR3: CASSSPGGYYGYTF. The CDR3 DNA is TGTGCCAGCAGCTCCCCGGGAGGGTACTATGGCTACACCTTC.

V usage is TRBV27 and J usage is TRBJ2-7, with 7 nucleotides matching TRBD1. In germline, CDR1 is MNHEY, CDR2 SMNVEV (reference sequence). The CDR3 extends over 16 amino acids. The junction had 8 bases not matched to a gene; V was cut back by 1 base and J by 2 bases. CDR3 amino acids: CASSLLVSGTAYEQYF. Here the CDR3 DNA reads TGTGCCAGCAGTTTATTGGTCTCTGGGACAGCCTACGAGCAGTACTTC.

The V call is TRBV5-6, the J call TRBJ2-7, with D maybe TRBD1 (6 bases). V gave up 3 bases and J gave up 5 bases, with 21 bases separating them. From germline, CDR1 is SGHDT and CDR2 YYEEEE. This CDR3 region has 16 residues. This CDR3 is CASSWGPIPVRDEQYF. The CDR3 nucleotides read TGTGCCAGCAGCTGGGGGCCGATTCCCGTTCGTGACGAGCAGTACTTC.

This chain links TRBV5-1 with TRBJ2-1; D is unclear. CDR1 SGHRS and CDR2 YFSETQ come from the germline V gene. The germline V and J ends were trimmed by 4 bases and 0 bases, with 11 bases remaining between them. The CDR3 contains 15 residues. As DNA, the CDR3 is TGCGCCAGCAGCGCGCGGCCGAGCTCCTACAATGAGCAGTTCTTC. Translating gives CASSARPSSYNEQFF.

The chain uses TRBV6-5 and TRBJ1-6; D remains unclear. This CDR3 contains 15 residues. Germline CDR1 is MNHEY and CDR2 is SVGAGI. V was cut by 3 bases and J by 1 base, with 7 bases left in between. This CDR3 is CASSYTYSYNSPLHF. The CDR3 nucleotides read TGTGCCAGCAGTTATACATATTCCTATAATTCACCCCTCCACTTT.

V and J are TRBV7-9 and TRBJ1-1; 8 bases map to TRBD1. The CDR3 runs 19 residues. V lost 5 bases and J lost 0; bases outside the gene matches: 17. Germline loops: CDR1 SEHNR, CDR2 FQNEAQ (reference sequence). CDR3 in DNA: TGTGCCAGCAGCCAGGGGGGCCCAGGGGGCGCCCGAATGAACACTGAAGCTTTCTTT. Its protein is CASSQGGPGGARMNTEAFF.

This clone showed up just a few times. The same CDR3 also results from other DNA sequences found in this sample. The genes are TRBV18 and TRBJ2-7, with 8 bases lining up with TRBD1. This CDR3 is 15 amino acids long. Looked up from germline, CDR1 is KGHSH and CDR2 is LQKENI. Unmatched junction bases numbered 3, after V lost 2 bases and J lost 0 bases. CDR3 nucleotides: TGTGCCAGCTCACCAAGACAGGGGCTCTCCTACGAGCAGTACTTC. It encodes CASSPRQGLSYEQYF.

The chain has TRBV2 and TRBJ1-2; the D gene is possibly TRBD1 (5 bases). The CDR3 is 15 amino acids. Per the germline V gene, CDR1 is SNHLY and CDR2 is FYNNEI. Trimming removed 4 bases from V and 6 bases from J, with 18 bases in between. CDR3 in amino acids: CASSAQGRETDGYTF. CDR3 sequence (DNA): TGTGCCAGCAGTGCCCAGGGTCGTGAAACCGATGGCTACACCTTC.

This sequence joins TRBV11-2 and TRBJ2-6, with D unclear. Germline V gene sequence: CDR1 SGHAT, CDR2 FQNNGV. The length of the CDR3 is 15 residues. Deletions cut 8 bases from V and 4 bases from J, with 15 bases between. The CDR3 region is CASAIRSLGANVLTF. The CDR3 region has the DNA TGTGCCAGCGCCATCCGGAGTTTAGGGGCCAACGTCCTGACTTTC.

The J gene is TRBJ2-3, the V gene TRBV28, with D possibly being TRBD2 (6 bases). The CDR3 runs to 16 residues. Trimming removed 1 base at V and 4 bases at J, with 15 bases between. CDR1 and CDR2 from the germline V gene are MDHEN and SYDVKM. The CDR3, as DNA: TGTGCCAGCAGTTTATCCCTTGGCGGGGACTCAGATACGCAGTATTTT. It specifies CASSLSLGGDSDTQYF.

The rearrangement links TRBV6-5 to TRBJ2-2, with D possibly being TRBD2 (5 bases). The CDR3 is 14 amino acids. CDR1 and CDR2 (germline): MNHEY, SVGAGI. V was trimmed by 7 bases and J by 4 bases, leaving 13 bases between them. In DNA form, the CDR3 reads TGTGCCAGCATGGGAGATCGTTCCACCGGGGAGCTGTTTTTT. Translation gives CASMGDRSTGELFF.

The chain carries TRBV2 and TRBJ2-7; 8 bases are a match to TRBD2. V lost 5 bases and J lost 4; bases outside the gene matches: 10. The CDR3 is made up of 15 amino acids. Germline V gives CDR1 SNHLY, CDR2 FYNNEI. CDR3 amino acids: CASSLSGGPGYEQYF. CDR3 DNA sequence: TGTGCCAGCAGTTTGTCGGGAGGGCCAGGGTACGAGCAGTACTTC.

The gene calls are TRBV6-6 and TRBJ1-2; a possible D gene is TRBD1 (6 bases). Per germline, CDR1 MNHNY and CDR2 SVGAGI (reference sequence). The CDR3 has 15 amino acids. Trimming removed 0 bases from V and 4 bases from J, with 12 bases in between. CDR3 bases: TGTGCCAGCAGTTACTCGACAGGAGAGAGCTATGGCTACACCTTC. Encoded protein: CASSYSTGESYGYTF.

A word on this clone: At one of its ends the junction is not consistent with the germline gene, which may arise from a read error. The chain links TRBV4-3 to TRBJ1-2, with TRBD1 as a possible D gene (5 bases). CDR1 and CDR2 from the germline V gene are LGHNA and YSLEER. This CDR3 comprises 13 residues. In nucleotides, the CDR3 is TGCGCCAGCAGCCAAGATAATAGGGGCGAGAAGGTTTTC. Amino acid sequence: CASSQDNRGEKVF.

Points on this clone: This sample includes further DNA sequences coding for the same CDR3. J is TRBJ2-7 and V is TRBV5-1; TRBD1 matches at 7 bases. Per germline, CDR1 SGHRS and CDR2 YFSETQ. V dropped 4 bases and J dropped 0; count of bases not matched to a gene: 4. The length of the CDR3 is 14 residues. Here the CDR3 DNA reads TGCGCCAGCAGCCCTGGGACAGACTCCTACGAGCAGTACTTC. Translation: CASSPGTDSYEQYF. Full variable domain (missing parts from reference TRBV5-1 and TRBJ2-7): KAGVTQTPRYLIKTRGQQVTLSCSPISGHRSVSWYQQTPGQGLQFLFEYFSETQRNKGNFPGRFSGRQFSNSRSEMNVSTLELGDSALYLCASSPGTDSYEQYFGPGTRLTVT.

The chain joins TRBV6-5 to TRBJ1-6; D call uncertain. V was cut by 4 bases and J by 10 bases, with 11 bases left in between. The CDR3 contains 13 residues. Germline CDR1 and CDR2: MNHEY and SVGAGI. The CDR3 loop is CASSSDPLSPLHF. CDR3 in DNA: TGTGCCAGCAGTTCCGACCCGTTGTCACCCCTCCACTTT.